Listed below are T cell receptor beta chains from one sample, sequenced in a study of control samples from healthy donors and cancer patients. Clones were sequenced by immunoSEQ multiplex PCR, and TCRdb holds only the in-frame ones, with some missing. Altogether more than 75,000 clones are present, about nine tenths being singletons, with the ten largest covering 5.5%. Specimen: blood. These TCRs come from a man aged 45-65 years in good health. Both conserved end residues are part of each CDR3. D genes are given only for firm matches. Size tells how often a clone was seen (once, few, many) or the class of an expanded clone, and some rows leave it out.

D	size	V	J	CDR3	DNA
TRBD1	NA	TRBV11-3	TRBJ1-2	CASSLDSPGTGFHGYTF	TGTGCCAGCAGCTTAGATAGCCCCGGGACAGGGTTCCATGGCTACACCTTC
NA	NA	TRBV10-1	TRBJ1-2	CASSEWGASRGYTF	TGCGCCAGCAGTGAGTGGGGGGCCTCTCGAGGCTACACCTTC
NA	NA	TRBV18	TRBJ2-7	CASSPEGEQYF	TGTGCCAGCTCACCGGAGGGCGAGCAGTACTTC
NA	NA	TRBV29-1	TRBJ1-5	CSVQPSPKGPQHF	TGCAGCGTTCAACCGTCCCCAAAGGGGCCCCAGCATTTT
NA	NA	TRBV5-4	TRBJ2-3	CASSPVGDTQYF	TGTGCCAGCAGCCCGGTCGGGGATACGCAGTATTTT
NA	NA	TRBV7-3	TRBJ1-2	CASSLEGYYGYTF	TGTGCCAGCAGCTTAGAGGGGTACTATGGCTACACCTTC
TRBD1	NA	TRBV24-1	TRBJ2-6	CATSDSPGTGAPLANVLTF	TGTGCCACCAGTGATTCTCCCGGGACAGGAGCCCCGTTAGCCAACGTCCTGACTTTC
NA	once	TRBV11-3	TRBJ1-2	CASSFFPANYGYTF	TGTGCCAGCAGCTTTTTCCCAGCTAACTATGGCTACACCTTC
TRBD2	NA	TRBV4-2	TRBJ2-1	CASSQRPRTSGHNEQFF	TGTGCCAGCAGCCAAAGGCCCAGGACTAGCGGACACAATGAGCAGTTCTTC
NA	NA	TRBV7-2	TRBJ1-2	CASSLGGRNYGYTF	TGTGCCAGCAGCTTAGGGGGACGGAACTATGGCTACACCTTC
TRBD1	NA	TRBV6-4	TRBJ2-1	CASSDQTGGYNEQFF	TGTGCCAGCAGTGACCAGACAGGGGGCTACAATGAGCAGTTCTTC
TRBD2	NA	TRBV5-5	TRBJ2-1	CASSFRWSGGSSYNEQFF	TGTGCCAGCAGCTTCCGATGGAGCGGGGGGAGCTCCTACAATGAGCAGTTCTTC
NA	NA	TRBV30	TRBJ1-6	CAWSLSSYNSPLHF	TGTGCCTGGAGTCTTAGCTCCTATAATTCACCCCTCCACTTT
NA	NA	TRBV30	TRBJ1-2	CAWSAYRNGYTF	TGTGCCTGGAGTGCGTATAGAAATGGCTACACCTTC
TRBD2	NA	TRBV7-9	TRBJ2-5	CASSLRLAGEETQYF	TGTGCCAGCAGCTTGCGACTAGCGGGGGAAGAGACCCAGTACTTC
NA	few	TRBV27	TRBJ1-5	CASSTRVNQPQHF	TGTGCCAGCAGTACCAGGGTCAATCAGCCCCAGCATTTT
NA	NA	TRBV30	TRBJ2-7	CAWSPGTPTYEQYF	TGTGCCTGGAGTCCCGGGACACCTACCTACGAGCAGTACTTC
NA	once	TRBV19	TRBJ2-3	CASSIGITDTQYF	TGTGCCAGTAGTATAGGCATCACAGATACGCAGTATTTT
NA	once	TRBV10-2	TRBJ1-2	CASSDNGKGYTF	TGCGCCAGCAGTGATAATGGTAAGGGCTACACCTTC
NA	NA	TRBV30	TRBJ2-7	CASAPRGSSYEQYF	TGTGCCTCCGCGCCCCGGGGTTCTTCCTACGAGCAGTACTTC
TRBD1	NA	TRBV30	TRBJ1-1	CAWRDRDREPNTEAFF	TGTGCCTGGAGGGATAGGGACAGGGAACCGAACACTGAAGCTTTCTTT
TRBD2	NA	TRBV11-2	TRBJ2-3	CASTPRGGYPSTDTQYF	TGTGCCAGCACCCCCCGCGGGGGGTATCCTAGCACAGATACGCAGTATTTT
NA	NA	TRBV11-1	TRBJ2-5	CASSLALLETQYF	TGTGCCAGCAGCTTAGCGCTTTTGGAGACCCAGTACTTC
NA	NA	TRBV5-1	TRBJ1-3	CASSPTTSSGNTIYF	TGCGCCAGCAGCCCGACAACCTCCTCTGGAAACACCATATATTTT
TRBD2	once	TRBV7-2	TRBJ2-2	CASSQAAGTNTGELFF	TGTGCCAGCAGCCAGGCAGCGGGGACGAACACCGGGGAGCTGTTTTTT
NA	NA	TRBV29-1	TRBJ2-5	CSVIHSAHGRSQETQYF	TGCAGCGTCATCCACTCCGCCCACGGAAGGAGCCAAGAGACCCAGTACTTC
NA	NA	TRBV29-1	TRBJ2-3	CSVDAGFSIIADTQYF	TGCAGCGTTGACGCAGGGTTTAGTATAATCGCAGATACGCAGTATTTT
NA	NA	TRBV5-4	TRBJ2-3	CASSWVVTDTQYF	TGTGCCAGCAGCTGGGTAGTCACAGATACGCAGTATTTT
TRBD2	NA	TRBV6-6	TRBJ2-3	CASSLSGGEVTQYF	TGTGCCAGCTCTCTTAGCGGGGGGGAGGTTACGCAGTATTTT
NA	medium-sized	TRBV6-4	TRBJ1-6	CASSDRDNSPLHF	TGTGCCAGCAGTGACAGGGATAATTCACCCCTCCACTTT
NA	NA	TRBV3-1/TRBV3-2	TRBJ1-2	CASSHPSYPYGYTF	TGTGCCAGCAGCCACCCCTCGTACCCCTATGGCTACACCTTC
NA	NA	TRBV6-5	TRBJ1-6	CASSSRGQARSPLHF	TGTGCCAGCAGTTCGCGCGGACAAGCACGTTCACCCCTCCACTTT
TRBD1	NA	TRBV11-2	TRBJ1-1	CASSLGQGARTEAFF	TGTGCCAGCAGCTTAGGCCAGGGGGCGCGCACTGAAGCTTTCTTT
NA	NA	TRBV19	TRBJ1-5	CATSSLNQPQHF	TGTGCCACCTCGTCTTTGAATCAGCCCCAGCATTTT
NA	once	TRBV5-4	TRBJ2-1	CASSLVPNGNNEQFF	TGTGCCAGCAGCTTGGTACCGAATGGGAACAATGAGCAGTTCTTC
NA	NA	TRBV2	TRBJ1-2	CASSGGRFNYGYTF	TGTGCCAGCAGTGGGGGCAGGTTTAACTATGGCTACACCTTC
NA	NA	TRBV9	TRBJ1-6	CASSVTQGGSPLHF	TGTGCCAGCAGCGTGACTCAGGGTGGCTCACCCCTCCACTTT
NA	NA	TRBV12-3/TRBV12-4	TRBJ1-2	CASSLGNYGYTF	TGTGCCAGCAGTTTAGGCAACTATGGCTACACCTTC
NA	NA	TRBV6-2/TRBV6-3	TRBJ1-5	CASSYGGGSQPQHF	TGTGCCAGCAGTTACGGGGGGGGGAGTCAGCCCCAGCATTTT
TRBD1	NA	TRBV5-5	TRBJ1-2	CASSLRQGVGGYTF	TGTGCCAGCAGCTTAAGACAGGGGGTGGGTGGCTACACCTTC
NA	once	TRBV29-1	TRBJ1-2	CSVFTGLENYGYTF	TGCAGCGTTTTTACAGGGTTAGAGAACTATGGCTACACCTTC
NA	once	TRBV6-6	TRBJ1-2	CASSYSTKYGYTF	TGTGCCAGCAGTTACTCGACCAAGTATGGCTACACCTTC
NA	NA	TRBV5-1	TRBJ1-4	CASSWAGDGEKLFF	TGCGCCAGCAGCTGGGCCGGGGATGGGGAAAAACTGTTTTTT
NA	NA	TRBV30	TRBJ2-7	CAWSVDSAEQYF	TGTGCCTGGAGTGTGGACTCGGCCGAGCAGTACTTC
NA	NA	TRBV11-3	TRBJ2-7	CASSLGQPYEQYF	TGTGCCAGCAGCTTAGGGCAGCCCTACGAGCAGTACTTC
NA	once	TRBV12-3/TRBV12-4	TRBJ1-2	CASSLNNYGYTF	TGTGCCAGCAGTTTGAACAACTATGGCTACACCTTC
TRBD2	NA	TRBV6-5	TRBJ2-7	CASSYALAGGYEQYF	TGTGCCAGCAGTTACGCTCTAGCGGGGGGCTACGAGCAGTACTTC
TRBD1	NA	TRBV5-4	TRBJ1-2	CASRLGTGVGYGYTF	TGTGCCAGCAGACTCGGGACAGGGGTTGGCTATGGCTACACCTTC
NA	NA	TRBV7-9	TRBJ2-7	CASSPGKSYEQYF	TGTGCCAGCAGCCCAGGAAAGTCCTACGAGCAGTACTTC
NA	NA	TRBV5-1	TRBJ2-7	CASRPGNLHEQYF	TGCGCCAGCAGGCCCGGGAATCTGCACGAGCAGTACTTC
NA	NA	TRBV9	TRBJ1-3	CASSVGGVGGSGNTIYF	TGTGCCAGCAGCGTAGGGGGAGTAGGGGGCTCTGGAAACACCATATATTTT
TRBD1	NA	TRBV24-1	TRBJ2-1	CATRGQGSYNEQFF	TGTGCCACCCGAGGACAGGGATCCTACAATGAGCAGTTCTTC
NA	NA	TRBV5-1	TRBJ2-1	CASSLGAGSSYNEQFF	TGCGCCAGCAGCTTGGGAGCAGGGAGCTCCTACAATGAGCAGTTCTTC
NA	NA	TRBV7-2	TRBJ1-3	CASSFFRGAMGNTIYF	TGTGCCAGCAGCTTCTTCCGGGGAGCCATGGGAAACACCATATATTTT
NA	NA	TRBV12-5	TRBJ1-4	CASGWTAATNEKLFF	TGTGCTAGTGGTTGGACAGCCGCAACTAATGAAAAACTGTTTTTT
NA	NA	TRBV14	TRBJ1-1	CASRVWGMNTEAFF	TGTGCCAGCAGGGTGTGGGGGATGAACACTGAAGCTTTCTTT
TRBD1	NA	TRBV24-1	TRBJ1-5	CATSDLTGIHQPQHF	TGTGCCACCAGTGACCTGACAGGGATCCATCAGCCCCAGCATTTT